These 9 T cell receptor beta chains were all obtained from the same sample, sequenced in a study of prognosis after radiotherapy for stage I lung cancer. Multiplex PCR in two rounds served to amplify TCR beta CDR3 from genomic DNA. Primers targeting each individual TRBV and TRBJ gene were applied in first-round PCR. Via MiXCR, TCRdb re-called the multiplex PCR reads, giving one row per CDR3 protein. The data contain about 16,000 distinct CDR3 sequences, 31% of them singletons. The specimen comprised PBMCs, sampled before or after stereotactic body radiation therapy (not recorded which). Receptors were obtained from a donor at least 50 years old with non-small cell lung cancer.

J is TRBJ2-3 and V is TRBV2, with D perhaps matching TRBD1 (5 bases). The CDR3 has 13 amino acids. V lost 3 bases, J lost 6 bases, and 10 bases lay in between. From germline, CDR1 is SNHLY and CDR2 FYNNEI. The CDR3: CASSDRVTDTQYF. The CDR3 nucleotides read TGTGCCAGCAGTGACAGGGTTACTGATACGCAGTATTTT. Complete variable domain (other parts from reference TRBV2 and TRBJ2-3): EPEVTQTPSHQVTQMGQEVILRCVPISNHLYFYWYRQILGQKVEFLVSFYNNEISEKSEIFDDQFSVERPDGSNFTLKIRSTKLEDSAMYFCASSDRVTDTQYFGPGTRLTVL.

There are many counts of this clonotype. The chain combines TRBV5-4 with TRBJ2-4; 12 bases align to TRBD1. This CDR3 region has 15 residues. CDR1 is SGHNT and CDR2 is YYREEE in the germline V gene (reference sequence). V lost 7 bases and J lost 4; bases outside the gene matches: 6. The CDR3 region has the DNA TGTGCCAGCGGGGGACAGGGGGCTACAAAAAACATTCAGTACTTC. Protein product: CASGGQGATKNIQYF.

The table lists this clonotype with many counts. The CDR3 spells CSALLADSYEQYF. The CDR3, as DNA: TGCAGCGCCCTACTAGCGGACTCCTACGAGCAGTACTTC. V usage is TRBV29-1 and J usage is TRBJ2-7; TRBD2 matches at 8 bases. This CDR3 comprises 13 residues. Trimming took 7 bases from V and 0 from J; bases not matched to a gene: 5. Germline V gives CDR1 SQVTM, CDR2 ANQGSEA.

The genes are TRBV6-1 and TRBJ2-7; the D gene is possibly TRBD1 (7 bases). Per germline, CDR1 MNHNS and CDR2 SASEGT. The CDR3 is made up of 15 amino acids. Trimming shortened V by 6 bases and J by 7 bases, and 22 bases separated the two germline ends. For the CDR3, the DNA is TGTGCCAGCAGAAAACCAGTGACAGGGACTGTTGAGCAGTACTTC. This translates into CASRKPVTGTVEQYF.

This clonotype counts as medium-sized. This chain links TRBV7-2 with TRBJ1-6; D is unclear. The CDR3 is 15 residues long. Germline-derived CDR1 and CDR2 are SGHTA and FQGNSA. Trimming shortened V by 1 base and J by 4 bases, and 8 bases separated the two germline ends. The CDR3 coding sequence is TGTGCCAGCAGCTTAGGGCCAGGTTATAATTCACCCCTCCACTTT. This codes for CASSLGPGYNSPLHF.

The rearrangement joins TRBV4-1 to TRBJ2-1, with D perhaps TRBD1 or TRBD2 (5 bases each). Trimming removed 0 bases at V and 15 bases at J, with 24 bases between. This CDR3 spans 16 amino acids. Germline V gene data show CDR1 as MGHRA and CDR2 as YSYEKL. The chain's CDR3 is CASSQDLWDRNNEWFF. The CDR3, as DNA: TGCGCCAGCAGCCAAGATCTCTGGGACCGGAATAATGAGTGGTTCTTC.

This clonotype was seen at least ten times. CDR3 sequence reads: CASSPSKGRGSGNTIYF. The CDR3 nucleotides read TGTGCCAGCTCACCATCGAAGGGCAGGGGCTCTGGAAACACCATATATTTT. The V and J genes are TRBV18 and TRBJ1-3, with D perhaps TRBD1 (6 bases). V gave up 2 bases and J gave up 0 bases, with 14 bases separating them. Per the germline V gene, CDR1 is KGHSH and CDR2 is LQKENI. CDR3 length equals 17 residues.

This chain uses TRBV20-1 with TRBJ2-7, with D unresolved. V was clipped by 6 bases and J by 0 bases, with 9 bases between them. The CDR3 contains 12 residues. Germline V CDR1 and CDR2: DFQATT, SNEGSKA (reference sequence). The CDR3 sequence is CSAETDSYEQYF. In nucleotides, the CDR3 is TGCAGTGCGGAGACCGACTCCTACGAGCAGTACTTC.

This chain joins TRBV18 and TRBJ1-4, with 7 bases fitting TRBD1. V lost 0 bases and J lost 8; bases outside the gene matches: 15. CDR1 is KGHSH and CDR2 is LQKENI in the germline V gene. The CDR3 extends over 18 amino acids. This CDR3 is CASSPPERRGRIGEKLFF. The CDR3, as DNA: TGTGCCAGCTCACCACCCGAGCGCAGGGGGAGGATAGGAGAAAAACTGTTTTTT.